The 30 T cell receptor beta chains listed next were all sequenced from one sample in a study of blood T cell repertoires in COVID-19. Some clones are missing from TCRdb's copy, which holds only in-frame ones; the method was immunoSEQ multiplex PCR. The table has approximately 69,000 clones, 75% to 85% seen once; the top ten hold roughly 50%. The specimen sequenced was peripheral blood. The receptors here all came from a human donor in a cohort sampled during active COVID-19.

In this sample, this clone turned up a few times. The chain's CDR3 is CASSYSSGGREQYF. CDR3 coding DNA: TGTGCCAGCAGTTACTCGAGCGGGGGGCGCGAGCAGTACTTC. This chain links TRBV6-2 or TRBV6-3 with TRBJ2-7; TRBD2 aligns across 9 bases. The CDR3 loop spans 14 amino acids. Germline V lookup: CDR1 MNHEY, CDR2 SVGEGT. V was clipped by 0 bases and J by 6 bases; unmatched bases: 3.

A few counts support this clone. CDR3 in amino acids: CASLLGQWNTEAFF. Here the CDR3 DNA reads TGTGCCAGTCTCCTCGGACAGTGGAACACTGAAGCTTTCTTT. The chain links TRBV13 to TRBJ1-1; weak D call: TRBD1 (6 bases). CDR3 length equals 14 residues. Germline assignment: CDR1 PRHDT and CDR2 FYEKMQ (reference sequence). V was cut by 9 bases and J by 1 base, with 15 bases left in between.

The chain carries TRBV6-6 and TRBJ2-7; TRBD1 might be the D (5 bases). Per the germline V gene, CDR1 is MNHNY and CDR2 is SVGAGI (reference sequence). The V gene lost 4 bases and the J gene lost 6 bases, with 13 bases spanning the gap. This CDR3 region has 13 residues. CDR3: CASSSPQGGEQYF. For the CDR3, the DNA is TGTGCCAGCAGTTCCCCCCAGGGCGGCGAGCAGTACTTC.

The chain is built from TRBV28 and TRBJ1-5; possible D gene TRBD1, 5 bases. The CDR3 runs 15 residues. V gave up 6 bases and J gave up 0 bases, with 12 bases separating them. Germline assignment: CDR1 MDHEN and CDR2 SYDVKM. CDR3 coding DNA: TGTGCCAGCAGGGGGCAGGAGTATAGCAATCAGCCCCAGCATTTT. The encoded protein is CASRGQEYSNQPQHF.

The chain uses TRBV20-1 and TRBJ2-1; 11 bases align to TRBD2. Per the germline V gene, CDR1 is DFQATT and CDR2 is SNEGSKA (reference sequence). The CDR3 spans 15 residues. V lost 3 bases, J lost 7 bases, and 8 bases stayed unmatched. CDR3 coding DNA: TGCAGTGCTAGTAGGGTAGCGGGAGGGTTGAATGAGCAGTTCTTC. Its translation: CSASRVAGGLNEQFF.

V usage is TRBV6-5 and J usage is TRBJ1-2; no reliable D call. V dropped 7 bases and J dropped 4 bases, with 13 bases sitting between them. From germline, CDR1 is MNHEY and CDR2 SVGAGI. This CDR3 is 13 amino acids long. CDR3 sequence reads: CASTRTYSYGYTF. The CDR3 bases are TGTGCCAGCACCCGAACCTACAGCTATGGCTACACCTTC.

This sequence joins TRBV5-6 and TRBJ2-2, with 11 bases fitting TRBD2. The germline CDR1 and CDR2 sequences are SGHDT and YYEEEE. The CDR3 is 16 residues long. The V gene end was trimmed by 3 bases and the J gene end by 0 bases; junction bases not matched to a gene: 1. CDR3 in DNA: TGTGCCAGCAGCTGGGGACTAGCGGCGAACACCGGGGAGCTGTTTTTT. It encodes CASSWGLAANTGELFF.

The chain combines TRBV4-2 with TRBJ1-2; TRBD1 matches 11 bases. V shed 4 bases and J 3 bases; nucleotides not matched to a gene: 7. The V gene's germline CDR1 is LGHNA and CDR2 YNFKEQ. CDR3 length equals 16 residues. This chain's CDR3 is CASSRLGQGGDYGYTF. CDR3 sequence (DNA): TGTGCCAGCAGCCGACTGGGACAGGGGGGCGACTATGGCTACACCTTC.

This chain uses TRBV30 with TRBJ2-5, with TRBD2 identical over 9 bases. Losses at the gene ends were 8 bases for V and 5 bases for J; bases not matched to a gene: 6. The length of the CDR3 is 12 residues. CDR1 is GTSNPN, CDR2 SVGIG, per germline (reference sequence). The CDR3 DNA reads as TGTGCCACCGGGACTAGCAAGGAGACCCAGTACTTC. It translates to CATGTSKETQYF.

For the CDR3, the DNA is TGTGCCAGTAGTATAGTTGCAGGTGACTACGAGCAGTACTTC. This translates into CASSIVAGDYEQYF. The rearrangement links TRBV19 to TRBJ2-7; D not resolved. Trimming took off 1 base at V and 3 bases at J, with 10 bases between the two ends. CDR1 is LNHDA and CDR2 is SQIVND in the germline V gene (reference sequence). This CDR3 is 14 amino acids long.

This chain joins TRBV5-1 and TRBJ2-1, with 10 bases fitting TRBD2. This CDR3 is built from 15 residues. The J segment lost 9 bases and the V segment lost 2 bases, leaving 8 bases of the junction unmatched. Germline V gene lookup returns CDR1 SGHRS and CDR2 YFSETQ. The DNA of the CDR3 is TGCGCCAGCAGCTTAGGACTAGCGGCCCTAGTTGAGCAGTTCTTC. This encodes CASSLGLAALVEQFF. Full variable domain (remainder filled in from reference TRBV5-1 and TRBJ2-1): KAGVTQTPRYLIKTRGQQVTLSCSPISGHRSVSWYQQTPGQGLQFLFEYFSETQRNKGNFPGRFSGRQFSNSRSEMNVSTLELGDSALYLCASSLGLAALVEQFFGPGTRLTVL.

The chain carries TRBV4-2 and TRBJ1-2; unclear D gene. The CDR3 runs to 14 residues. Germline CDR1 is LGHNA and CDR2 is YNFKEQ. V dropped 0 bases and J dropped 4 bases, with 9 bases sitting between them. CDR3: CASSQDQQSYGYTF. CDR3 bases: TGTGCCAGCAGCCAAGATCAACAGAGCTATGGCTACACCTTC.

The chain uses TRBV5-1 and TRBJ1-3, with D unclear. V was clipped by 4 bases and J by 2 bases, with 7 bases between them. Germline V gives CDR1 SGHRS, CDR2 YFSETQ. This CDR3 spans 13 amino acids. The CDR3 protein is CASSPLPGNTIYF. CDR3 sequence (DNA): TGCGCCAGCAGCCCCCTCCCTGGAAACACCATATATTTT. The full variable domain, its missing parts supplied by reference TRBV5-1 and TRBJ1-3, is KAGVTQTPRYLIKTRGQQVTLSCSPISGHRSVSWYQQTPGQGLQFLFEYFSETQRNKGNFPGRFSGRQFSNSRSEMNVSTLELGDSALYLCASSPLPGNTIYFGEGSWLTVV.

This clone appeared a few times. The rearrangement uses TRBV5-1 and TRBJ2-7, with TRBD2 identical over 8 bases. CDR1 is SGHRS, CDR2 YFSETQ, per germline. J lost 5 bases, V lost 1 base, and 5 bases had no gene match. CDR3 length equals 14 residues. DNA of the CDR3: TGCGCCAGCAGCTTGTCCAGCGGGAGAAACGAGCAGTACTTC. Translated: CASSLSSGRNEQYF.

This chain uses TRBV28 with TRBJ2-2; D remains unclear. The CDR3 extends over 12 amino acids. The germline gives CDR1 MDHEN, CDR2 SYDVKM. Trimming left V 5 bases short and J 6 bases short, with 7 bases between. For the CDR3, the DNA is TGTGCCAGCAGTCCCCTTCCCGGGGAGCTGTTTTTT. It specifies CASSPLPGELFF.

The chain is built from TRBV10-2 and TRBJ1-4; D uncertain. CDR3 length: 12 amino acids. Germline CDR1 WSHSY, CDR2 SAAADI. Trimming stripped 0 bases from V and 8 bases from J, with 4 bases between. In DNA, the CDR3 is TGCGCCAGCAGTGAGTCGCGGGAAAAACTGTTTTTT. This codes for CASSESREKLFF.

This chain joins TRBV11-1 and TRBJ1-6; D is perhaps TRBD1 (6 bases). This CDR3 contains 13 residues. The V end was cut by 4 bases, the J end by 6 bases, with 7 bases between. Germline loops: CDR1 SGHAT, CDR2 FQDESV (reference sequence). The CDR3: CASSSQGNSPLHF. The CDR3 nucleotides read TGTGCCAGCAGCTCACAGGGTAATTCACCCCTCCACTTT. Using reference TRBV11-1 and TRBJ1-6 for the parts outside the CDR3, the full variable domain is EAEVAQSPRYKITEKSQAVAFWCDPISGHATLYWYRQILGQGPELLVQFQDESVVDDSQLPKDRFSAERLKGVDSTLKIQPAELGDSAMYLCASSSQGNSPLHFGNGTRLTVT.

In this sample, this clone turned up once. This chain connects TRBV19 to TRBJ2-1; 10 positions agree with TRBD2. This CDR3 comprises 15 residues. Unmatched junction bases numbered 10, after V lost 5 bases and J lost 9 bases. In germline, CDR1 is LNHDA, CDR2 SQIVND (reference sequence). CDR3: CASSWQAGGPIEQFF. In DNA, the CDR3 is TGTGCCAGTAGTTGGCAAGCGGGAGGGCCGATTGAGCAGTTCTTC. The full variable domain, its missing parts supplied by reference TRBV19 and TRBJ2-1, is DGGITQSPKYLFRKEGQNVTLSCEQNLNHDAMYWYRQDPGQGLRLIYYSQIVNDFQKGDIAEGYSVSREKKESFPLTVTSAQKNPTAFYLCASSWQAGGPIEQFFGPGTRLTVL.

The rearrangement joins TRBV28 to TRBJ1-4, with D possibly matching TRBD1 (5 bases). Germline lookup yields CDR1 MDHEN and CDR2 SYDVKM. Trimming shortened V by 1 base and J by 3 bases, and 6 bases separated the two germline ends. The CDR3 extends over 14 amino acids. CDR3 loop: CASSLSGPNEKLFF. For the CDR3, the DNA is TGTGCCAGCAGTTTATCAGGGCCTAATGAAAAACTGTTTTTT.

This chain uses TRBV19 with TRBJ2-3, with TRBD1 identical over 8 bases. Per germline, CDR1 LNHDA and CDR2 SQIVND (reference sequence). After removal of 6 bases from V and 5 bases from J, the junction contained 7 bases not matched to a gene. This CDR3 comprises 14 residues. CDR3 bases: TGTGCCAGTAGCCCCCAGGGGGCAATAGATACGCAGTATTTT. Translating it yields CASSPQGAIDTQYF.

V and J are TRBV6-6 and TRBJ1-5; 7 nucleotides agree with TRBD1. J gave up 4 bases and V 5 bases, and 2 bases lay outside the gene matches. This CDR3 contains 13 residues. Germline CDR1 is MNHNY and CDR2 is SVGAGI (reference sequence). Here the CDR3 DNA reads TGTGCCAGCAGTAAACAGGGGAATCAGCCCCAGCATTTT. Amino acids: CASSKQGNQPQHF.

The chain links TRBV5-1 to TRBJ2-3, with D perhaps matching TRBD1 (6 bases). Looked up from germline, CDR1 is SGHRS and CDR2 is YFSETQ. The V gene lost 3 bases and the J gene lost 0 bases, with 11 bases spanning the gap. The CDR3 totals 15 residues. CDR3: CASSSAGVSTDTQYF. The CDR3 coding sequence is TGCGCCAGCAGCTCGGCAGGGGTTAGCACAGATACGCAGTATTTT.

In DNA form, the CDR3 reads TGCGCCAGCAGCTTGTCAGGGGACACCCGCACAGATACGCAGTATTTT. Translating gives CASSLSGDTRTDTQYF. This rearrangement joins TRBV5-1 to TRBJ2-3, with D maybe TRBD1 (6 bases). This CDR3 contains 16 residues. Trimming removed 1 base from V and 1 base from J, with 13 bases in between. Germline V gene data show CDR1 as SGHRS and CDR2 as YFSETQ.

This clone was seen only a few times. This rearrangement joins TRBV24-1 to TRBJ2-3, with 8 bases aligning to TRBD1. Germline CDR1 KGHDR, CDR2 SFDVKD. With V trimmed by 2 bases and J by 4 bases, 1 base remained unmatched. This CDR3 comprises 14 residues. CDR3 protein: CATSDWGQADTQYF. CDR3 DNA sequence: TGTGCCACCAGTGATTGGGGACAGGCAGATACGCAGTATTTT.

A few counts support this clone. The gene calls are TRBV6-5 and TRBJ2-1, with TRBD1 matching 8 bases. CDR3 size: 16 residues. Trimming at V came to 4 bases and at J to 3 bases, leaving 8 bases not matched to a gene. Germline V lookup: CDR1 MNHEY, CDR2 SVGAGI. The CDR3 nucleotides are TGTGCCAGCAGTTCCAGGGGGCGGCAAGGCTACAATGAGCAGTTCTTC. Amino acid sequence: CASSSRGRQGYNEQFF.

V usage is TRBV12-5 and J usage is TRBJ2-2; tentative D call: TRBD2 (5 bases). V shed 6 bases and J shed 6 bases, with 11 bases lying between them. CDR3 size: 13 residues. Germline V gene data show CDR1 as LGHNT and CDR2 as FRNRAP. This CDR3 reads CASGVERAGELFF. CDR3 coding DNA: TGTGCTAGTGGCGTGGAGAGGGCCGGGGAGCTGTTTTTT.

On this clone itself: The junction departs from germline at one end; a sequencing error may be responsible. The sample holds other DNA sequences that translate to the same CDR3. The chain joins TRBV3-1 (or the pseudogene TRBV3-2) to TRBJ1-4, with 7 bases matching TRBD1. Germline CDR1 and CDR2: LGHDT and YNNKEL (reference sequence). This CDR3 has 15 residues. In DNA, the CDR3 is TGTGCCAGCAGCCCCCGACAGGGCCCTAATGAAAAATTGTTTTTT. This codes for CASSPRQGPNEKLFF.

The chain links TRBV18 to TRBJ2-7; 7 bases match TRBD2. CDR1 and CDR2 from the germline V gene are KGHSH and LQKENI. The CDR3 covers 15 residues. The V gene end was trimmed by 2 bases and the J gene end by 1 base; junction bases not matched to a gene: 5. CDR3 bases: TGTGCCAGCTCACCAAAAGCGGGAAGGTCCTACGAGCAGTACTTC. Its protein is CASSPKAGRSYEQYF.

For the CDR3, the DNA is TGCGCCAGCATCCACAGGGGTAAACAGGGTAGCCCCTACGAGCAGTACTTC. It codes for CASIHRGKQGSPYEQYF. V is TRBV5-1 and J is TRBJ2-7; 7 bases align to TRBD1. This CDR3 is built from 17 residues. The V gene end was trimmed by 6 bases and the J gene end by 2 bases; junction bases not matched to a gene: 17. Germline CDR1 and CDR2: SGHRS and YFSETQ. The full variable domain, completed using reference TRBV5-1 and TRBJ2-7, is KAGVTQTPRYLIKTRGQQVTLSCSPISGHRSVSWYQQTPGQGLQFLFEYFSETQRNKGNFPGRFSGRQFSNSRSEMNVSTLELGDSALYLCASIHRGKQGSPYEQYFGPGTRLTVT.

The chain has TRBV18 and TRBJ1-1; 7 bases fit TRBD1. The CDR3 has 16 residues. Germline CDR1 and CDR2: KGHSH and LQKENI. J was trimmed by 4 bases and V by 6 bases; bases with no gene match: 14. DNA for the CDR3: TGTGCCAGCTCGGTCGGGACAGACACGTGGGGCACTGAAGCTTTCTTT. This translates into CASSVGTDTWGTEAFF.